These T cell receptor beta chains were read from a single sample in a study of cytomegalovirus exposure and HLA in healthy donors. Some clones are missing from TCRdb's copy, which holds only in-frame ones; the method was immunoSEQ multiplex PCR. The sample lists fewer than 250,000 clones, roughly 80% seen once, with around 15% in the top ten. The sequencing input was PBMCs. The receptors shown here come from a man aged 35 to 55 in good health and CMV-seronegative. Both conserved end residues are part of each CDR3. D genes are given only for firm matches. Clone size, where shown, is once, few, many, or a class for clones that have expanded.

TRBV12-5	TRBD2	TRBJ2-1	NA	CASGFGGGVYNEQFF	TGTGCTAGTGGTTTTGGCGGGGGGGTATACAATGAGCAGTTCTTC
TRBV5-1	NA	TRBJ1-3	NA	CASSLESGGNTIYF	TGCGCCAGCAGCTTGGAATCCGGTGGAAACACCATATATTTT
TRBV11-2	TRBD1	TRBJ2-5	once	CASSPSGQGVETQYF	TGTGCCAGCAGCCCCTCGGGGCAGGGGGTAGAGACCCAGTACTTC
TRBV6-6	NA	TRBJ1-1	once	CASILQGWGTEAFF	TGTGCCAGCATTTTACAGGGTTGGGGCACTGAAGCTTTCTTT
TRBV7-9	NA	TRBJ2-7	NA	CASSPGGTPYEQYF	TGTGCCAGCAGCCCCGGGGGGACACCGTACGAGCAGTACTTC
TRBV2	TRBD2	TRBJ2-7	NA	CASGTRYYEQYF	TGTGCCAGCGGGACTAGGTATTACGAGCAGTACTTC
TRBV29-1	TRBD1	TRBJ1-6	NA	CSVERGQALFNSPLHF	TGCAGCGTTGAAAGGGGACAGGCTCTTTTTAATTCACCCCTCCACTTT
TRBV23-1	NA	TRBJ2-3	NA	CAAGAPDTQYF	TGCGCCGCTGGGGCTCCAGATACGCAGTATTTT
TRBV2	NA	TRBJ2-6	NA	CASIPGTFISGANVLTF	TGTGCCAGCATCCCCGGGACATTTATCTCTGGGGCCAACGTCCTGACTTTC
TRBV6-1	NA	TRBJ1-5	NA	CASSRQPGGNQPQHF	TGTGCCAGCAGCCGACAGCCCGGGGGGAATCAGCCCCAGCATTTT
TRBV6-4	NA	TRBJ2-3	few	CASSEEGGGTDTQYF	TGTGCCAGCAGTGAGGAAGGGGGAGGGACAGATACGCAGTATTTT
TRBV2	TRBD1	TRBJ1-5	NA	CASSWGQNQPQHF	TGTGCCAGCAGTTGGGGACAGAATCAGCCCCAGCATTTT
TRBV2	NA	TRBJ1-5	NA	CASSDGYNQPQHF	TGTGCCAGCAGTGACGGTTACAATCAGCCCCAGCATTTT
TRBV7-2	TRBD1	TRBJ1-2	NA	CASSWTGGYTF	TGTGCCAGCAGTTGGACAGGAGGCTACACCTTC
TRBV15	TRBD1	TRBJ2-5	NA	CATSRSDRGRGEQYF	TGTGCCACCAGCAGATCGGACAGGGGGCGAGGAGAGCAGTACTTC
TRBV14	TRBD1	TRBJ1-1	NA	CASSQQGQLGTEAFF	TGTGCCAGCAGCCAACAGGGACAGCTGGGGACTGAAGCTTTCTTT
TRBV19	NA	TRBJ1-1	NA	CASSIAPGQTEAFF	TGTGCCAGTAGTATAGCCCCTGGACAGACTGAAGCTTTCTTT
TRBV7-2	NA	TRBJ2-1	NA	CASSLAAGSYNEQFF	TGTGCCAGCAGCTTAGCAGCGGGTTCTTACAATGAGCAGTTCTTC
TRBV6-1	NA	TRBJ1-5	NA	CASSEAAGHNQPQHF	TGTGCCAGCAGTGAAGCCGCAGGTCACAATCAGCCCCAGCATTTT
TRBV7-2	NA	TRBJ1-1	NA	CASSHPGHYAEAFF	TGTGCCAGCAGCCACCCGGGACATTACGCTGAAGCTTTCTTT
TRBV6-4	TRBD2	TRBJ2-1	NA	CASSDGSGGVDEQFF	TGTGCCAGCAGTGACGGTAGCGGGGGGGTCGATGAGCAGTTCTTC
TRBV7-3	TRBD1	TRBJ1-2	few	CASSPSVQGASGYTF	TGTGCCAGCAGCCCTTCCGTGCAGGGGGCCAGCGGCTACACCTTC
TRBV5-6	NA	TRBJ2-5	NA	CASSFKETQYF	TGTGCCAGCAGCTTTAAAGAGACCCAGTACTTC
TRBV10-3	NA	TRBJ1-2	NA	CAIGGFLDPEGYTF	TGTGCCATCGGTGGGTTCCTTGACCCGGAGGGCTACACCTTC
TRBV9	NA	TRBJ2-2	NA	CASSLGQLDIGELFF	TGTGCCAGCAGCTTAGGACAGCTAGATATCGGGGAGCTGTTTTTT
TRBV6-6	TRBD1	TRBJ2-1	once	CASSYSGTVKFF	TGTGCCAGCAGTTACTCCGGGACAGTTAAGTTCTTC
TRBV15	NA	TRBJ2-3	NA	CATSRRLSTDTQYF	TGTGCCACCAGCAGAAGACTCAGCACAGATACGCAGTATTTT
TRBV6-5	NA	TRBJ1-3	NA	CASTPAGVTGNTIYF	TGTGCCAGCACCCCCGCCGGGGTAACTGGAAACACCATATATTTT
TRBV7-9	TRBD2	TRBJ2-3	NA	CASSAGGPNTQYF	TGTGCCAGCAGCGCGGGGGGGCCGAATACGCAGTATTTT
TRBV11-2	NA	TRBJ2-7	NA	CASSSRGPTGNEQYF	TGTGCCAGCAGCTCAAGGGGTCCTACAGGGAACGAGCAGTACTTC
TRBV7-2	NA	TRBJ2-7	NA	CASSLGPQTGISYEQYF	TGTGCCAGCAGCTTAGGCCCTCAAACAGGGATCTCCTACGAGCAGTACTTC
TRBV7-9	NA	TRBJ1-1	NA	CASSKFSTADTEAFF	TGTGCCAGCAGTAAATTCTCGACAGCAGACACTGAAGCTTTCTTT
TRBV6-5	NA	TRBJ2-3	NA	CASRKGGDTQYF	TGTGCCAGCAGAAAGGGGGGGGATACGCAGTATTTT
TRBV30	TRBD1	TRBJ1-3	once	CAWSVGFPTTGVTIYF	TGTGCCTGGAGTGTGGGCTTCCCAACCACAGGGGTTACCATATATTTT
TRBV5-6	TRBD1	TRBJ1-6	NA	CASSLDRGPNSPLHF	TGTGCCAGCAGCTTGGACAGGGGGCCGAATTCACCCCTCCACTTT
TRBV28	TRBD1	TRBJ1-3	NA	CASRSTGDLRNTIYF	TGTGCCAGCAGGTCTACAGGGGACCTCCGAAACACCATATATTTT
TRBV7-2	NA	TRBJ2-1	NA	CASILGWTLRGEQFF	TGTGCCAGCATCCTCGGGTGGACTCTGCGGGGAGAGCAGTTCTTC
TRBV7-2	TRBD1	TRBJ2-3	NA	CASIKQGQGPDTQYF	TGTGCCAGCATCAAACAGGGACAGGGACCAGATACGCAGTATTTT
TRBV20-1	TRBD1	TRBJ2-7	few	CSATTGYEQYF	TGCAGTGCAACGACAGGGTACGAGCAGTACTTC
TRBV5-1	NA	TRBJ1-1	few	CASSSGGMNTEAFF	TGCGCCAGCAGCTCCGGGGGTATGAACACTGAAGCTTTCTTT
TRBV7-3	NA	TRBJ1-2	NA	CASSNNGQSKGYTF	TGTGCCAGCAGCAATAACGGACAGTCGAAAGGCTACACCTTC
TRBV6-1	NA	TRBJ2-7	NA	CASSEGLGGREQYF	TGTGCCAGCAGTGAGGGACTGGGGGGTCGAGAGCAGTACTTC
TRBV30	TRBD2	TRBJ2-1	NA	CAWSGGGKAGRNYNEQFF	TGTGCCTGGAGTGGGGGGGGGAAAGCGGGACGGAACTACAATGAGCAGTTCTTC
TRBV6-1	TRBD2	TRBJ2-3	NA	CASSELGTRVDTQYF	TGTGCCAGCAGTGAATTGGGGACTAGGGTAGATACGCAGTATTTT
TRBV6-5	TRBD1	TRBJ1-2	once	CASSAGTGGYGYTF	TGTGCCAGCAGTGCCGGGACAGGGGGCTATGGCTACACCTTC
TRBV18	NA	TRBJ1-1	NA	CASSTGRPETEAFF	TGTGCCAGCTCTACCGGCCGCCCGGAGACTGAAGCTTTCTTT
TRBV2	TRBD1	TRBJ1-5	NA	CASSEGTKTGIGNQPQHF	TGTGCCAGCAGTGAAGGAACCAAGACAGGGATTGGAAATCAGCCCCAGCATTTT
TRBV18	NA	TRBJ1-1	NA	CASSQGPNRDEAFF	TGTGCCAGCTCCCAAGGCCCCAACAGGGATGAAGCTTTCTTT